The 6 T cell receptor beta chains below all came from one sample that was sequenced in a study of T cells in localized non-small cell lung cancer. Generated by immunoSEQ multiplex PCR, the TCRdb table keeps only in-frame clones and is missing some. The profile shows approximately 2,500 clones, approximately 24% of them singletons. The material sequenced was lung tumor tissue, taken before any cancer treatment. Source of these receptors: a male donor aged 60 or over with stage I lung adenocarcinoma.

This clone came up a few times. The J gene is TRBJ1-3, the V gene TRBV9; D call uncertain. Trimming took 3 bases from V and 0 from J, leaving 7 bases between them. CDR3 length equals 14 residues. Germline V gene lookup returns CDR1 SGDLS and CDR2 YYNGEE. The CDR3 here is CASSGRTSGNTIYF. The CDR3 DNA sequence: TGTGCCAGCAGCGGTCGAACCTCTGGAAACACCATATATTTT.

The chain recombines TRBV6-8 with TRBJ1-2; 8 bases match TRBD1. The junction had 10 bases not matched to a gene; V was cut back by 6 bases and J by 4 bases. Germline V gene sequence: CDR1 MNHGY, CDR2 SAAAGT. The CDR3 sequence is 15 residues long. The CDR3 here is CASRPSSGTGYGYTF. The CDR3 coding sequence is TGTGCCAGCAGGCCGAGTTCCGGGACAGGCTATGGCTACACCTTC.

The rearrangement links TRBV19 to TRBJ1-2; maybe TRBD1 (6 bases). Trimming removed 7 bases from V and 3 bases from J, with 12 bases in between. The CDR3 consists of 13 residues. Per the germline V gene, CDR1 is LNHDA and CDR2 is SQIVND (reference sequence). The CDR3 DNA sequence: TGTGCCAGTAAGACAGGAGGTGACTATGGCTACACCTTC. Its translation: CASKTGGDYGYTF.

Only a few counts were recorded for this clone. The chain links TRBV18 to TRBJ1-1, with TRBD1 as a possible D gene (6 bases). This CDR3 spans 14 amino acids. Germline V gene lookup returns CDR1 KGHSH and CDR2 LQKENI. The V end was cut by 3 bases, the J end by 0 bases, with 8 bases between. The CDR3 coding sequence is TGTGCCAGCTCACCGCAGGGGATGAACACTGAAGCTTTCTTT. This gives the protein CASSPQGMNTEAFF. Filled out from reference TRBV18 and TRBJ1-1, the complete variable domain reads NAGVMQNPRHLVRRRGQEARLRCSPMKGHSHVYWYRQLPEEGLKFMVYLQKENIIDESGMPKERFSAEFPKEGPSILRIQQVVRGDSAAYFCASSPQGMNTEAFFGQGTRLTVV.

This clone was recorded a few times. J is TRBJ1-2 and V is TRBV6-8; D is ambiguous. CDR3 length: 15 amino acids. Trimming cost V 5 bases and J 2 bases, with 15 bases left between them. Germline CDR1 reads MNHGY; CDR2 reads SAAAGT. The chain's CDR3 is CASSDMGRRNYGYTF. The DNA of the CDR3 is TGTGCCAGCAGTGATATGGGGAGGAGAAACTATGGCTACACCTTC.

This clone has more than one count but fewer than ten. This rearrangement joins TRBV7-6 to TRBJ2-5, with unresolved D. The CDR3 is 17 amino acids. The V end lost 5 bases, the J end lost 3 bases, and 22 bases lay between the germline ends. The germline V gene has CDR1 SGHVS and CDR2 FNYEAQ. The CDR3 region is CASSGLLRRDDEETQYF. DNA for the CDR3: TGTGCCAGCAGCGGTCTTTTGCGAAGGGATGATGAAGAGACCCAGTACTTC.